Below, 5 T cell receptor beta chains from the same sample are listed, as sequenced in a study of shared clonotypes between healthy human individuals. Profiled with immunoSEQ multiplex PCR; TCRdb holds only in-frame clones, not every one. The table shows roughly 1.4 million clones, with around 98.5% occurring only once. Sequenced sample: naive CD4+ T cells sorted from blood. Regarding subset: CD45RA+ positively selected. The receptors originated from a man in his thirties or forties in good health.

This chain connects TRBV28 to TRBJ1-5; 8 bases map to TRBD1. The germline gives CDR1 MDHEN, CDR2 SYDVKM. CDR3 length equals 16 residues. V was pared by 3 bases and J by 0 bases, with 4 bases of the junction left unmatched. CDR3 sequence reads: CASSFGGQVSNQPQHF. CDR3 bases: TGTGCCAGCAGTTTCGGGGGACAGGTTAGCAATCAGCCCCAGCATTTT.

The CDR3 DNA follows: TGTGCCATTACCTTAGATACGGGCACCTACAATGAGCAGTTCTTC. Translated: CAITLDTGTYNEQFF. V and J are TRBV10-3 and TRBJ2-1; no clear D. Trimming removed 9 bases from V and 2 bases from J, with 17 bases in between. The germline V gene encodes CDR1 ENHRY and CDR2 SYGVKD. CDR3 length: 15 residues.

V and J are TRBV6-1 and TRBJ2-1; 9 bases map to TRBD1. V lost 2 bases, J lost 4 bases, and 3 bases stayed unmatched. From germline, CDR1 is MNHNS and CDR2 SASEGT. This CDR3 is 15 amino acids long. The DNA of the CDR3 is TGTGCCAGCAGTGAACCCGGGACAGGGTACAATGAGCAGTTCTTC. It translates to CASSEPGTGYNEQFF.

This chain uses TRBV4-3 with TRBJ1-3; 9 bases line up with TRBD1. The ends lost 1 base at V and 4 bases at J; junction bases unmatched: 8. This CDR3 is 17 amino acids long. The germline V gene has CDR1 LGHNA and CDR2 YSLEER. CDR3 in amino acids: CASSQVPGQGLGNTIYF. CDR3 nucleotide sequence: TGCGCCAGCAGCCAAGTCCCGGGACAGGGTTTAGGAAACACCATATATTTT.

To note about this clone: Other nucleotide sequences from this sample produce the same CDR3. The chain links TRBV5-1 to TRBJ1-2, with D possibly matching TRBD1 (5 bases). Looked up from germline, CDR1 is SGHRS and CDR2 is YFSETQ. Trimming removed 0 bases at V and 2 bases at J, with 8 bases between. This CDR3 spans 14 amino acids. CDR3 protein: CASSLDRGNYGYTF. The CDR3 coding sequence is TGCGCCAGCAGCTTGGATAGGGGCAACTATGGCTACACCTTC.